Listed below are T cell receptor beta chains from one sample, sequenced in a study of CD8+ T cells in alopecia areata. Measured with immunoSEQ multiplex PCR; TCRdb has only the in-frame clones, and not every one. This table holds 9,500 to 15,000 clones, around 62% found once. Sequenced sample: skin. All receptors derive from a human donor with alopecia areata. CDR3s include the opening cysteine and the closing phenylalanine or tryptophan. A D gene is named only where the DNA matches it firmly. Part of the rows lack a size; the others show once, few, many or a class for expanded clones.

V gene: TRBV7-9; clone size: -; D gene: -; J gene: TRBJ2-7; CDR3 protein: CASSLSRFEQYF; CDR3 DNA: TGTGCCAGCAGCTTAAGTAGGTTCGAGCAGTACTTC
V gene: TRBV11-3; clone size: -; D gene: TRBD1; J gene: TRBJ2-1; CDR3 protein: CASSPPQGDEQFF; CDR3 DNA: TGTGCCAGCAGCCCCCCACAGGGGGATGAGCAGTTCTTC
V gene: TRBV27; clone size: -; D gene: TRBD1; J gene: TRBJ2-5; CDR3 protein: CASSSLGTGEETQYF; CDR3 DNA: TGTGCCAGCAGTTCGTTGGGGACAGGGGAAGAGACCCAGTACTTC
V gene: TRBV29-1; clone size: -; D gene: TRBD1; J gene: TRBJ1-1; CDR3 protein: CSALTGGFGAFF; CDR3 DNA: TGCAGCGCCCTGACAGGGGGTTTTGGGGCTTTCTTT
V gene: TRBV5-1; clone size: -; D gene: -; J gene: TRBJ2-2; CDR3 protein: CASSLVEGLMTGELFF; CDR3 DNA: TGCGCCAGCAGCTTGGTAGAGGGGCTCATGACTGGGGAGCTGTTTTTT
V gene: TRBV4-1; clone size: -; D gene: -; J gene: TRBJ2-5; CDR3 protein: CASSSPGVETQYF; CDR3 DNA: TGCGCCAGCAGCTCGCCCGGGGTCGAGACCCAGTACTTC
V gene: TRBV14; clone size: -; D gene: TRBD1; J gene: TRBJ2-2; CDR3 protein: CASSKDRSRTGELFF; CDR3 DNA: TGTGCCAGCTCCAAGGACAGGAGTCGCACCGGGGAGCTGTTTTTT
V gene: TRBV18; clone size: -; D gene: TRBD1; J gene: TRBJ2-1; CDR3 protein: CASSPTGQGSNEQFF; CDR3 DNA: TGTGCCAGCTCACCGACCGGACAGGGGAGCAATGAGCAGTTCTTC
V gene: TRBV6-5; clone size: few; D gene: -; J gene: TRBJ2-5; CDR3 protein: CASSFDIFSPQETQYF; CDR3 DNA: TGTGCCAGCAGTTTCGACATCTTTTCCCCTCAAGAGACCCAGTACTTC
V gene: TRBV25-1; clone size: -; D gene: -; J gene: TRBJ2-1; CDR3 protein: CASSEYNEQFF; CDR3 DNA: TGTGCCAGCAGTGAGTACAATGAGCAGTTCTTC
V gene: TRBV7-8; clone size: -; D gene: TRBD2; J gene: TRBJ2-5; CDR3 protein: CASSPHLAGGRQETQYF; CDR3 DNA: TGTGCCAGCAGCCCCCACTTAGCGGGAGGTCGCCAAGAGACCCAGTACTTC
V gene: TRBV28; clone size: -; D gene: -; J gene: TRBJ2-5; CDR3 protein: CASSFSGLRGTQYF; CDR3 DNA: TGTGCCAGCAGTTTCTCAGGGCTGAGGGGGACCCAGTACTTC
V gene: TRBV9; clone size: -; D gene: -; J gene: TRBJ1-1; CDR3 protein: CASSVAGDTEAFF; CDR3 DNA: TGTGCCAGCAGCGTAGCAGGGGATACTGAAGCTTTCTTT
V gene: TRBV7-6; clone size: -; D gene: TRBD1; J gene: TRBJ2-2; CDR3 protein: CASSLNRQGNTGELFF; CDR3 DNA: TGTGCCAGCAGCTTAAATAGACAGGGGAACACCGGGGAGCTGTTTTTT
V gene: TRBV6-5; clone size: -; D gene: -; J gene: TRBJ2-7; CDR3 protein: CASSTRLVREQYF; CDR3 DNA: TGTGCCAGCAGTACTCGACTAGTAAGGGAGCAGTACTTC
V gene: TRBV9; clone size: -; D gene: TRBD2; J gene: TRBJ2-3; CDR3 protein: CASSLSGGAPDTQYF; CDR3 DNA: TGTGCCAGCAGCCTTAGCGGGGGGGCCCCAGATACGCAGTATTTT
V gene: TRBV6-5; clone size: -; D gene: -; J gene: TRBJ2-2; CDR3 protein: CASRKGSTGELFF; CDR3 DNA: TGTGCCAGCAGAAAGGGGAGCACCGGGGAGCTGTTTTTT
V gene: TRBV29-1; clone size: -; D gene: -; J gene: TRBJ2-1; CDR3 protein: CSVSAGGGDYNEQFF; CDR3 DNA: TGCAGCGTCTCGGCTGGGGGCGGGGACTACAATGAGCAGTTCTTC
V gene: TRBV4-1; clone size: -; D gene: -; J gene: TRBJ1-1; CDR3 protein: CASSQYKAQGTEAFF; CDR3 DNA: TGCGCCAGCAGCCAATATAAGGCGCAGGGCACTGAAGCTTTCTTT
V gene: TRBV19; clone size: medium-sized; D gene: -; J gene: TRBJ2-1; CDR3 protein: CASTHRWGDEQFF; CDR3 DNA: TGTGCCAGTACCCACCGATGGGGCGATGAGCAGTTCTTC
V gene: TRBV9; clone size: -; D gene: TRBD1; J gene: TRBJ1-2; CDR3 protein: CASSLRGTEDGYTF; CDR3 DNA: TGTGCCAGCAGCCTACGCGGGACAGAGGATGGCTACACCTTC
V gene: TRBV19; clone size: few; D gene: TRBD1; J gene: TRBJ1-5; CDR3 protein: CASTGQGVQPQHF; CDR3 DNA: TGTGCCAGTACGGGACAGGGTGTTCAGCCCCAGCATTTT
V gene: TRBV6-1; clone size: -; D gene: -; J gene: TRBJ2-3; CDR3 protein: CASSRAANTDTQYF; CDR3 DNA: TGTGCCAGCTCCCGGGCCGCCAACACAGATACGCAGTATTTT
V gene: TRBV9; clone size: -; D gene: -; J gene: TRBJ2-4; CDR3 protein: CASSAGRENIQYF; CDR3 DNA: TGTGCCAGCAGCGCCGGGAGAGAAAACATTCAGTACTTC
V gene: TRBV14; clone size: -; D gene: -; J gene: TRBJ1-1; CDR3 protein: CASSQDLRAEAFF; CDR3 DNA: TGTGCCAGCAGCCAAGATCTTAGGGCTGAAGCTTTCTTT
V gene: TRBV29-1; clone size: -; D gene: TRBD1; J gene: TRBJ2-5; CDR3 protein: CTTWTGGAGETQYF; CDR3 DNA: TGCACCACTTGGACAGGGGGCGCGGGAGAGACCCAGTACTTC
V gene: TRBV4-1; clone size: -; D gene: -; J gene: TRBJ2-3; CDR3 protein: CASSQEVSGVGGTQYF; CDR3 DNA: TGCGCCAGCAGCCAAGAAGTGTCAGGGGTCGGAGGTACGCAGTATTTT
V gene: TRBV7-9; clone size: once; D gene: TRBD2; J gene: TRBJ2-7; CDR3 protein: CASSSASGLYEQYF; CDR3 DNA: TGTGCCAGCAGCTCCGCTAGCGGCCTCTACGAGCAGTACTTC
V gene: TRBV7-2; clone size: -; D gene: -; J gene: TRBJ2-5; CDR3 protein: CASSSGETQYF; CDR3 DNA: TGTGCCAGCAGCTCCGGAGAGACCCAGTACTTC
V gene: TRBV5-1; clone size: -; D gene: TRBD1; J gene: TRBJ2-1; CDR3 protein: CASRPPGQSYNEQFF; CDR3 DNA: TGCGCCAGCAGGCCACCGGGACAGAGTTACAATGAGCAGTTCTTC
V gene: TRBV18; clone size: -; D gene: -; J gene: TRBJ2-3; CDR3 protein: CASSPGVQPDTQYF; CDR3 DNA: TGTGCCAGCTCACCGGGGGTGCAGCCAGATACGCAGTATTTT
V gene: TRBV5-5; clone size: once; D gene: TRBD2; J gene: TRBJ2-7; CDR3 protein: CASSATSGKFYEQYF; CDR3 DNA: TGTGCCAGCAGCGCCACTAGCGGTAAATTCTACGAGCAGTACTTC
V gene: TRBV30; clone size: -; D gene: TRBD1; J gene: TRBJ2-7; CDR3 protein: CAWSLGDRAFEQYF; CDR3 DNA: TGTGCCTGGAGTTTAGGGGACAGGGCTTTTGAGCAGTACTTC
V gene: TRBV5-4; clone size: -; D gene: TRBD1; J gene: TRBJ2-7; CDR3 protein: CASSLPGQGIYEQYF; CDR3 DNA: TGTGCCAGCAGCTTACCGGGACAGGGGATCTACGAGCAGTACTTC
V gene: TRBV5-4; clone size: -; D gene: TRBD1; J gene: TRBJ1-3; CDR3 protein: CASSLATGVSGNTIYF; CDR3 DNA: TGTGCCAGCAGCTTAGCGACAGGGGTCTCTGGAAACACCATATATTTT